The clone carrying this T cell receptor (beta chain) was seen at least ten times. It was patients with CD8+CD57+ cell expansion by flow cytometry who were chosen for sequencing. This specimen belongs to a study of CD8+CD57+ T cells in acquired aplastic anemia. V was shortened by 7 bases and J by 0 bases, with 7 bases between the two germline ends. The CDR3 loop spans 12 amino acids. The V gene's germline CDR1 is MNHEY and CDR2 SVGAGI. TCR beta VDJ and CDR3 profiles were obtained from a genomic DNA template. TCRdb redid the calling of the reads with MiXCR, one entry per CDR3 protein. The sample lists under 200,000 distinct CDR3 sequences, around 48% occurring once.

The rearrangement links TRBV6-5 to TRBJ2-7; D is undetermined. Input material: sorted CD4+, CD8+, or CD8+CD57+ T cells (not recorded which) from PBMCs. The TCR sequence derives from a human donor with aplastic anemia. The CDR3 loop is CASKPGSYEQYF. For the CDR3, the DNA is TGTGCCAGCAAGCCGGGCTCCTACGAGCAGTACTTC.